This passage covers 26 T cell receptor beta chains from one sample sequenced in a study of beta chain features in type 1 diabetes. As every portion of the isolated RNA was reverse transcribed, the sequencing read expressed TCRB transcripts. Measured with immunoSEQ multiplex PCR; TCRdb has only the in-frame clones, and not every one. The sample yields hundreds of thousands of clones, around an eighth seen once. General study results and limits: TCRB CDR3s were moderately but significantly shorter in Type 1 diabetes patients in all four CD4+ subsets.

Their antigens remain unidentified. Source material: naive CD4+ T cells from blood. Receptors originate from a man between 18 and 29 years old with type 1 diabetes.

This sequence joins TRBV29-1 and TRBJ1-2; 9 nucleotides line up with TRBD1. The CDR3 loop spans 13 amino acids. The V and J ends lost 2 bases and 7 bases, in that order; junction bases with no gene match: 5. Germline V gene data show CDR1 as SQVTM and CDR2 as ANQGSEA. This chain's CDR3 is CSVETGQGFGYTF. The CDR3 region has the DNA TGCAGCGTTGAAACGGGACAGGGATTTGGCTACACCTTC.

The CDR3 sequence is CASSYSVGQHYEQYF. The CDR3 DNA is TGTGCCAGCAGTTACTCCGTGGGACAACACTACGAGCAGTACTTC. The chain has TRBV6-5 and TRBJ2-7, with D possibly being TRBD1 (6 bases). The CDR3 totals 15 residues. Trimming left V 0 bases short and J 3 bases short, with 12 bases between. Germline lookup yields CDR1 MNHEY and CDR2 SVGAGI.

This clone was observed a few times. The chain joins TRBV29-1 to TRBJ1-4; 8 bases align to TRBD1. The CDR3 extends over 14 amino acids. From germline, CDR1 is SQVTM and CDR2 ANQGSEA. Trimming cost V 7 bases and J 7 bases; bases outside gene matches: 11. The CDR3 DNA sequence: TGCAGCGCCAAGACAGGGGCCGCCCCTGAAAAACTGTTTTTT. Amino acid sequence: CSAKTGAAPEKLFF.

This clone has more than one count but fewer than ten. Other DNA sequences from this sample encode an identical CDR3 as well. V and J are TRBV7-2 and TRBJ2-7; TRBD2 might be the D (5 bases). Germline V lookup: CDR1 SGHTA, CDR2 FQGNSA. The CDR3 is 14 residues long. V was shortened by 1 base and J by 1 base, with 8 bases between the two germline ends. The CDR3 reads CASSLGLSSYEQYF. CDR3 bases: TGTGCCAGCAGCTTAGGACTATCATCCTACGAGCAGTACTTC.

In this sample, this clone turned up a few times. Other DNA sequences in the sample encode the same CDR3. The chain combines TRBV9 with TRBJ2-1; D gene ambiguous. CDR3 size: 13 residues. The germline V and J ends were trimmed by 0 bases and 0 bases, with 1 base remaining between them. Germline assignment: CDR1 SGDLS and CDR2 YYNGEE. CDR3 sequence: CASSVDSYNEQFF. CDR3 sequence (DNA): TGTGCCAGCAGCGTAGACTCCTACAATGAGCAGTTCTTC.

The rearrangement joins TRBV30 to TRBJ2-7, with D possibly TRBD1 on 5 matching bases. V was clipped by 7 bases and J by 3 bases, with 16 bases between them. Germline CDR1 reads GTSNPN; CDR2 reads SVGIG (reference sequence). The CDR3 consists of 13 residues. In DNA, the CDR3 is TGTGCCTCTACGGACAAAGATGACTACGAGCAGTACTTC. Its translation: CASTDKDDYEQYF.

This clone was observed a handful of times. This chain links TRBV7-9 with TRBJ1-3, with 7 nucleotides matching TRBD1. CDR1 and CDR2 (germline): SEHNR, FQNEAQ (reference sequence). The CDR3 extends over 14 amino acids. V lost 4 bases, J lost 4 bases, and 4 bases stayed unmatched. CDR3 sequence (DNA): TGTGCCAGCAGCTCGACAGGGCCCGGAAACACCATATATTTT. Amino acids: CASSSTGPGNTIYF.

There are a few counts of this clone. The chain links TRBV2 to TRBJ2-7; no clear D. Looked up from germline, CDR1 is SNHLY and CDR2 is FYNNEI. The CDR3 totals 13 residues. V was pared by 7 bases and J by 5 bases, with 15 bases between. Here the CDR3 DNA reads TGTGCCAGCACCGAGCCAGAGGTCGACGAGCAGTACTTC. This sequence encodes CASTEPEVDEQYF.

V gene TRBV18 combines with J gene TRBJ2-1; D not resolved. CDR3 size: 13 residues. Germline values: CDR1 KGHSH, CDR2 LQKENI. The germline V and J ends were trimmed by 1 base and 8 bases, with 9 bases remaining between them. The chain's CDR3 is CASSPLGIDEQFF. For the CDR3, the DNA is TGTGCCAGCTCACCACTTGGAATAGATGAGCAGTTCTTC.

V is TRBV9 and J is TRBJ2-2; 8 bases are a match to TRBD1. Germline CDR1 SGDLS, CDR2 YYNGEE. The CDR3 has 16 amino acids. Unmatched junction bases numbered 3, after V lost 1 base and J lost 1 base. The chain's CDR3 is CASSVLGTGNTGELFF. CDR3 bases: TGTGCCAGCAGCGTATTAGGGACAGGGAACACCGGGGAGCTGTTTTTT.

The rearrangement joins TRBV28 to TRBJ2-3; weak D call: TRBD1 (5 bases). Looked up from germline, CDR1 is MDHEN and CDR2 is SYDVKM. V lost 4 bases and J lost 0, with 11 bases in between. CDR3 length: 15 amino acids. The CDR3 DNA reads as TGTGCCAGCAGTTGGGCAGGGATTAGCACAGATACGCAGTATTTT. Protein: CASSWAGISTDTQYF.

The table lists this clone with a few counts. CDR3 residues: CASSPGGLGDTQYF. The CDR3 region has the DNA TGTGCCAGCAGCCCAGGGGGGCTCGGAGATACGCAGTATTTT. The rearrangement links TRBV7-6 to TRBJ2-3; possibly TRBD1 for D (7 bases). Trimming took 5 bases from V and 5 from J, leaving 14 bases between them. CDR3 size: 14 residues. CDR1 is SGHVS, CDR2 FNYEAQ, per germline.

This clone turned up a few times. This sequence joins TRBV5-4 and TRBJ2-4, with a weak D call TRBD1 (6 bases). CDR3 length: 14 amino acids. The V end lost 3 bases, the J end lost 3 bases, and 10 bases lay between the germline ends. Germline V gives CDR1 SGHNT, CDR2 YYREEE (reference sequence). The CDR3 spells CASSSDSGKNIQYF. The CDR3 region has the DNA TGTGCCAGCAGCTCGGACAGCGGCAAAAACATTCAGTACTTC.

The rearrangement joins TRBV28 to TRBJ2-3; D remains ambiguous. Germline CDR1 is MDHEN and CDR2 is SYDVKM. CDR3 length equals 17 residues. Trimming took 4 bases from V and 2 from J, leaving 19 bases between them. The CDR3 loop reads CASSSMTGRRFTDTQYF. The CDR3 region has the DNA TGTGCCAGCAGTTCAATGACGGGTAGAAGATTCACAGATACGCAGTATTTT. Full variable domain (rest looked up from reference TRBV28 and TRBJ2-3): DVKVTQSSRYLVKRTGEKVFLECVQDMDHENMFWYRQDPGLGLRLIYFSYDVKMKEKGDIPEGYSVSREKKERFSLILESASTNQTSMYLCASSSMTGRRFTDTQYFGPGTRLTVL.

This clone was detected a few times. The genes are TRBV30 and TRBJ2-1; TRBD2 matches 7 bases. V lost 2 bases, J lost 0 bases, and 19 bases stayed unmatched. Germline V gene sequence: CDR1 GTSNPN, CDR2 SVGIG (reference sequence). The CDR3 totals 20 residues. The CDR3 here is CAWSLGRAGTPSPSYNEQFF. The CDR3 DNA sequence: TGTGCCTGGAGTTTGGGGAGGGCGGGAACCCCCTCCCCCTCCTACAATGAGCAGTTCTTC. The full variable domain, in which reference TRBV30 and TRBJ2-1 provide the parts outside the CDR3, is SQTIHQWPATLVQPVGSPLSLECTVEGTSNPNLYWYRQAAGRGLQLLFYSVGIGQISSEVPQNLSASRPQDRQFILSSKKLLLSDSGFYLCAWSLGRAGTPSPSYNEQFFGPGTRLTVL.

The V and J genes are TRBV9 and TRBJ1-1; 10 nucleotides agree with TRBD1. Germline CDR1 reads SGDLS; CDR2 reads YYNGEE. The CDR3 is 15 residues long. V was clipped by 1 base and J by 5 bases; unmatched bases: 5. The CDR3 region has the DNA TGTGCCAGCAGCGTACGAGGGACAGGGGAGACTGAAGCTTTCTTT. Translation: CASSVRGTGETEAFF.

This clone was observed a handful of times. The J gene is TRBJ1-1, the V gene TRBV30; 7 bases are shared with TRBD1. Germline V gene sequence: CDR1 GTSNPN, CDR2 SVGIG (reference sequence). The CDR3 contains 13 residues. V lost 5 bases to trimming and J lost 1 base; unmatched junction nucleotides: 4. CDR3 region: CAWEAGGNTEAFF. CDR3 sequence (DNA): TGTGCCTGGGAGGCAGGGGGGAACACTGAAGCTTTCTTT.

V and J are TRBV11-2 and TRBJ2-7; D not certain. Germline CDR1 is SGHAT and CDR2 is FQNNGV. The CDR3 length is 12 residues. The germline V and J ends were trimmed by 3 bases and 3 bases, with 6 bases remaining between them. The DNA for the CDR3 is TGTGCCAGCAGCTTGAACTTCTACGAGCAGTACTTC. Translating gives CASSLNFYEQYF.

The J gene is TRBJ2-1, the V gene TRBV7-2; no reliable D call. This CDR3 spans 13 amino acids. Germline V CDR1 and CDR2: SGHTA, FQGNSA. V was shortened by 0 bases and J by 6 bases, with 6 bases between the two germline ends. Written as DNA, the CDR3 is TGTGCCAGCAGCTTAGCGCTGAGCAATGAGCAGTTCTTC. Amino acid sequence: CASSLALSNEQFF.

This chain joins TRBV5-4 and TRBJ2-3; D may be TRBD2 (5 bases). Looked up from germline, CDR1 is SGHNT and CDR2 is YYREEE (reference sequence). Trimming took off 4 bases at V and 1 base at J, with 16 bases between the two ends. The CDR3 consists of 16 residues. The CDR3 nucleotides read TGTGCCAGCAGCCGCGGAGGCGCTGGTGGCACAGATACGCAGTATTTT. Encoded protein: CASSRGGAGGTDTQYF.

This clone was picked up a small number of times. The chain uses TRBV6-1 and TRBJ2-1; 7 nucleotides align to TRBD1. Losses at the gene ends were 3 bases for V and 3 bases for J; bases not matched to a gene: 5. The V gene's germline CDR1 is MNHNS and CDR2 SASEGT. The CDR3 has 15 residues. This CDR3 reads CASSDRTGSYNEQFF. DNA for the CDR3: TGTGCCAGCAGTGACCGGACAGGAAGCTACAATGAGCAGTTCTTC.

The sample holds a few counts of this clone. The chain employs TRBV4-1 and TRBJ1-5, with 8 positions matching TRBD1. Per germline, CDR1 MGHRA and CDR2 YSYEKL. This CDR3 has 17 residues. With 0 bases clipped from V and 0 bases from J, the junction kept 4 bases outside the gene matches. DNA of the CDR3: TGCGCCAGCAGCCAAGACAACAGGGGGTATAGCAATCAGCCCCAGCATTTT. The encoded protein is CASSQDNRGYSNQPQHF.

This clone has a handful of counts. The chain has TRBV7-2 and TRBJ2-1; 10 bases agree with TRBD2. This CDR3 region has 14 residues. Germline trimming cut 5 bases from V and 9 bases from J; bases unmatched to any gene: 7. Germline V gives CDR1 SGHTA, CDR2 FQGNSA. In DNA, the CDR3 is TGTGCCAGCAGCCTGGGGCTAGCGGGAGCTGAGCAGTTCTTC. Residues: CASSLGLAGAEQFF.

This clone showed up just a few times. The V gene is TRBV9, the J gene TRBJ2-1; 14 bases are shared with TRBD2. CDR1 and CDR2 from the germline V gene are SGDLS and YYNGEE. This CDR3 comprises 17 residues. Losses at the gene ends were 3 bases for V and 10 bases for J; bases not matched to a gene: 12. The CDR3: CASSDPPGLAGEGEQFF. The CDR3 nucleotides are TGTGCCAGCAGCGACCCTCCGGGACTAGCGGGAGAGGGAGAGCAGTTCTTC. The complete variable domain, with remaining parts taken from reference TRBV9 and TRBJ2-1, reads DSGVTQTPKHLITATGQRVTLRCSPRSGDLSVYWYQQSLDQGLQFLIQYYNGEERAKGNILERFSAQQFPDLHSELNLSSLELGDSALYFCASSDPPGLAGEGEQFFGPGTRLTVL.

The chain employs TRBV9 and TRBJ2-3, with D tentatively TRBD1 or TRBD2 (5 bases each). There are 15 residues in the CDR3. The ends were cut back, 2 bases at V and 4 bases at J, with 14 bases in the middle. Germline V gene lookup returns CDR1 SGDLS and CDR2 YYNGEE. CDR3 nucleotides: TGTGCCAGCAGCGTCGGGGCGGGTGGTGCAGATACGCAGTATTTT. Translating it yields CASSVGAGGADTQYF.

The rearrangement joins TRBV5-1 to TRBJ2-3; possibly TRBD1 for D (6 bases). This CDR3 contains 14 residues. The germline V gene has CDR1 SGHRS and CDR2 YFSETQ. Trimming pared 6 bases from V and 4 bases from J, leaving 15 bases between. The CDR3 DNA sequence: TGCGCCAGCACCAGGGCAGGGGAAGCAGATACGCAGTATTTT. Translation: CASTRAGEADTQYF.